This TCR beta chain came from a study of T cell responses to AZD1222 COVID-19 vaccine (dated by TCRdb to about 2021). About the study as a whole: Because spike-specific TCR depth and breadth did not differ between the two schedules, AZD1222 recipients who got a second dose at roughly 4 weeks were pooled with those who got a second dose at roughly 12 weeks. TCR sequencing covered over 230 trial participants: 207 given two doses of AZD1222 and 26 given two doses of MenACWY control vaccine. Enrollment into the trials was organized by age into subgroups of 18-55, 56-69 and 70-plus years, and those subgroups contained approximately 160, 26 and 62 TCR-sequenced participants, respectively. The study at large found these results: Most participants were white British and females outnumbered males, and the authors suggested that clonal diversity may have been underestimated. Conclusions about previously exposed vaccinees are limited because only six or seven AZD1222 recipients were SARS-CoV-2 seropositive at baseline. CD4 TCRs associated with the vaccine covered the entire spike protein, and the dominant responses were in regions 160-218 and 743-854. The 56-69-year group was small, and its depth increase did not reach significance, likely because of low power. Epitopes outside the regions mutated in the B.1.351 and B.1.1.7 variants were reportedly recognized by nearly half of the unique spike-specific TCRs. Because no day 14 peak-response samples were available, the repertoires could be characterized only after the peak T cell response. After two AZD1222 doses, spike-specific TCR breadth and depth were significantly higher than at day 0 and than in MenACWY recipients.

The CDR3 regions of human TCRbeta chains were analyzed by immunosequencing. As for the authors' bioinformatics: TCRs in the repertoires were matched against a reference library of SARS-CoV-2-specific TCRs that had been generated with the MIRA antigen-specificity platform. Breadth was defined as the fraction of unique TCRs that were SARS-CoV-2-associated, and depth was defined as the fraction of total T cells that were SARS-CoV-2-associated. Using the MIRA data, each spike-specific TCR was mapped to the spike region that the TCR reacts to and placed in a CD4 or CD8 class. Log10-transformed breadth and depth values were compared by one-way ANOVA with Sidak's multiple comparisons tests. TCRdb holds this immuneACCESS table with in-frame rearrangements only. Some clones are missing; in checked studies, unresolved V genes explain under half, and the rest has no known cause. V and J calls and clone size are given by that table; D and trimming were obtained from the DNA. The sample table lists approximately 140,000 clones, approximately 90% of them with a count of one. Jointly, the top ten make up about 3% of the sample.

What the time point label conveys for this sample: baseline before first vaccination. The vaccinee samples were drawn from two UK trials, COV001 and COV002, one of which was a single-blind randomized controlled phase 2/3 trial testing AZD1222 (ChAdOx1 nCoV-19) in healthy adults. For TCRbeta chain sequencing, PBMC samples were collected from trial participants at day 0 and at day 28 after the second dose. Comments on this clone: Its binding antigen is unknown. Base qualities were left out, and no much larger clone turns up one base away.

From the germline V gene, CDR1 is KGHDR and CDR2 is SFDVKD. From the cysteine through the phenylalanine, the CDR3 covers 14 amino acids. CDR3 DNA is the only sequence kept; it has 42 bases, read in frame from the first base. V and J are trimmed by 3 bases and 5 bases, and the gene matches miss 4 bases of the junction. This sequence was found in an adult in good health. Recombination connected TRBV24-1 to TRBJ1-2, with 8 bases matching TRBD1. The sample here was peripheral blood, taken on day 0 of AZD1222 vaccination. At the DNA level, the sequence is TGTGCCACCAGTGATGGGACAGGTGGGTATGGCTACACCTTC. This sequence encodes CATSDGTGGYGYTF.